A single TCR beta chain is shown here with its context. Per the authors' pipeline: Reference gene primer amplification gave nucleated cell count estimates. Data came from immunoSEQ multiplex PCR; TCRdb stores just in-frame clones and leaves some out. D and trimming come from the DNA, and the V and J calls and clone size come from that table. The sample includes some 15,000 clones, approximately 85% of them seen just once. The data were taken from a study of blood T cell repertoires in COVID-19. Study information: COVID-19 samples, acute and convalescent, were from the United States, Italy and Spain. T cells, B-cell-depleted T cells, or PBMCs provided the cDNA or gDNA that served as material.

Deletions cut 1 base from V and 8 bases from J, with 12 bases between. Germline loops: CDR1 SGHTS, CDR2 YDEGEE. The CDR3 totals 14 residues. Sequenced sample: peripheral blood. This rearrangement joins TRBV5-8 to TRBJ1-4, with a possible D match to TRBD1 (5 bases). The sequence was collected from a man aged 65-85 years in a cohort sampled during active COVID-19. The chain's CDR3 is CASSLSGPGEKLFF. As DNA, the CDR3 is TGTGCCAGCAGCTTGTCAGGGCCGGGCGAAAAACTGTTTTTT. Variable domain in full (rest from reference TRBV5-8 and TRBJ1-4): EAGVTQSPTHLIKTRGQQATLRCSPISGHTSVYWYQQALGLGLQFLLWYDEGEERNRGNFPPRFSGRQFPNYSSELNVNALELEDSALYLCASSLSGPGEKLFFGSGTQLSVL.